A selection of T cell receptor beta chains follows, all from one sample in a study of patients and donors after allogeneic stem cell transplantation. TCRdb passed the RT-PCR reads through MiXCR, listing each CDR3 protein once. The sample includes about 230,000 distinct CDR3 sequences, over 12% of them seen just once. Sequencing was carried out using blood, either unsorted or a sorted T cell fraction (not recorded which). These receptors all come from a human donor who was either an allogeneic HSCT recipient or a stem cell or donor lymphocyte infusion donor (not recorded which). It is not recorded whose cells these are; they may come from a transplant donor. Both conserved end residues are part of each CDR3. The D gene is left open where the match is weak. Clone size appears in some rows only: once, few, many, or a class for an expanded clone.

CDR3 DNA: TGTGCCAGCAGTGAAGCAGCAGGGCTAGGGACTGAAGCTTTCTTT
CDR3 protein: CASSEAAGLGTEAFF
J gene: TRBJ1-1
clone size: few
D gene: -
V gene: TRBV2

CDR3 DNA: TGTGCCAGCACGGGCGGGATGGAGACCCAGTACTTC
CDR3 protein: CASTGGMETQYF
J gene: TRBJ2-5
clone size: -
D gene: -
V gene: TRBV2

CDR3 DNA: TGTGCCAGCAGCCCGGGACTAGTATCCACCGGGGAGCTGTTTTTT
CDR3 protein: CASSPGLVSTGELFF
J gene: TRBJ2-2
clone size: few
D gene: TRBD2
V gene: TRBV5-8

CDR3 DNA: TGCGCCAGCAGGCGTTCGGGACAGGGTCACAATGAGCAGTTCTTC
CDR3 protein: CASRRSGQGHNEQFF
J gene: TRBJ2-1
clone size: few
D gene: TRBD1
V gene: TRBV5-1

CDR3 DNA: TGTGCCAGCAGCTCCCTCACCGGGATCCGAGGAGGCTACACCTTC
CDR3 protein: CASSSLTGIRGGYTF
J gene: TRBJ1-2
clone size: few
D gene: -
V gene: TRBV11-2

CDR3 DNA: TGTGCCATCAGTGAGTCGCGGGGACTGTCGGCGGATGAGCAGTTCTTC
CDR3 protein: CAISESRGLSADEQFF
J gene: TRBJ2-1
clone size: -
D gene: -
V gene: TRBV10-3

CDR3 DNA: TGTGCCAGCAGCTTACCGGGACTCGGAAATGAAAAACTGTTTTTT
CDR3 protein: CASSLPGLGNEKLFF
J gene: TRBJ1-4
clone size: -
D gene: -
V gene: TRBV5-4

CDR3 DNA: TGCGCCAGCAGGACAGGGGACTCACCCCTCCACTTT
CDR3 protein: CASRTGDSPLHF
J gene: TRBJ1-6
clone size: few
D gene: TRBD1
V gene: TRBV4-3

CDR3 DNA: TGTGCCAGCAGTAGTCGGGGGGGCAATTCACCCCTCCACTTT
CDR3 protein: CASSSRGGNSPLHF
J gene: TRBJ1-6
clone size: few
D gene: -
V gene: TRBV25-1

CDR3 DNA: TGCAGTGCTACCAGGGAGTCGGCGTACTATGGCTACACCTTC
CDR3 protein: CSATRESAYYGYTF
J gene: TRBJ1-2
clone size: -
D gene: -
V gene: TRBV20-1

CDR3 DNA: TGCAGCGTCGGGCTCGGTAATGAGGCCAACGTCCTGACTTTC
CDR3 protein: CSVGLGNEANVLTF
J gene: TRBJ2-6
clone size: -
D gene: -
V gene: TRBV29-1

CDR3 DNA: TGCGCCAGCAGCCAAGATAGAGCGGGGGGGCTGTTAGAGACCCAGTACTTC
CDR3 protein: CASSQDRAGGLLETQYF
J gene: TRBJ2-5
clone size: many
D gene: TRBD2
V gene: TRBV4-3

CDR3 DNA: TGTGCCAGCAGCTCACTCTCGGGCCCCTTCCCTTCGCCAGATACGCAGTATTTT
CDR3 protein: CASSSLSGPFPSPDTQYF
J gene: TRBJ2-3
clone size: -
D gene: -
V gene: TRBV11-2

CDR3 DNA: TGTGCTAGTGCCACCCAGGGCAGGGGAAATGAAAAACTGTTTTTT
CDR3 protein: CASATQGRGNEKLFF
J gene: TRBJ1-4
clone size: few
D gene: -
V gene: TRBV12-5

CDR3 DNA: TGTGCCTGGAGAAACAGGGATGGCTACACCTTC
CDR3 protein: CAWRNRDGYTF
J gene: TRBJ1-2
clone size: few
D gene: -
V gene: TRBV30

CDR3 DNA: TGTGCCAGCAGTTACGGAGGCAGGGGTACCGTGAATACGCAGTATTTT
CDR3 protein: CASSYGGRGTVNTQYF
J gene: TRBJ2-3
clone size: -
D gene: -
V gene: TRBV6-5

CDR3 DNA: TGTGCCAGCAGCCCCAGGTGGGGGGTTGAGCAGTACTTC
CDR3 protein: CASSPRWGVEQYF
J gene: TRBJ2-7
clone size: many
D gene: -
V gene: TRBV7-2

CDR3 DNA: TGCAGTGCTGGGATACTCGGTACCAGTGGCTACACCTTC
CDR3 protein: CSAGILGTSGYTF
J gene: TRBJ1-2
clone size: -
D gene: -
V gene: TRBV20-1

CDR3 DNA: TGTGCCAGCAGCAGGACTAGCGTGAATAATGAGCAGTTCTTC
CDR3 protein: CASSRTSVNNEQFF
J gene: TRBJ2-1
clone size: medium-sized
D gene: TRBD2
V gene: TRBV7-2

CDR3 DNA: TGTGCCAGCAGCCCCGATCGTACAGGGGCAGAGACCCAGTACTTC
CDR3 protein: CASSPDRTGAETQYF
J gene: TRBJ2-5
clone size: -
D gene: TRBD1
V gene: TRBV11-2

CDR3 DNA: TGTGCCAGCAGCTTGCACGGGACACCACCCGAGGGCGAGCAGTACTTC
CDR3 protein: CASSLHGTPPEGEQYF
J gene: TRBJ2-7
clone size: many
D gene: -
V gene: TRBV5-5

CDR3 DNA: TGTGCCAGTACCGGTACGGAGAAACAAGAGACCCAGTACTTC
CDR3 protein: CASTGTEKQETQYF
J gene: TRBJ2-5
clone size: -
D gene: -
V gene: TRBV2

CDR3 DNA: TGTGCCAGTACCGGGAACTACAATGAGCAGTTCTTC
CDR3 protein: CASTGNYNEQFF
J gene: TRBJ2-1
clone size: -
D gene: -
V gene: TRBV19

CDR3 DNA: TGCGCCAGCAGCCAAGGAACAGGGGGCCTTTACGAGCAGTACTTC
CDR3 protein: CASSQGTGGLYEQYF
J gene: TRBJ2-7
clone size: many
D gene: TRBD1
V gene: TRBV4-1

CDR3 DNA: TGTGCCAGCAGCAAAGCTGAGGGGGGTCAGCCCCAGCATTTT
CDR3 protein: CASSKAEGGQPQHF
J gene: TRBJ1-5
clone size: many
D gene: -
V gene: TRBV21-1

CDR3 DNA: TGCGCCAGCAGCCAAGACGGGGACTACGGTGAGCAGTTCTTC
CDR3 protein: CASSQDGDYGEQFF
J gene: TRBJ2-1
clone size: few
D gene: TRBD2
V gene: TRBV4-3

CDR3 DNA: TGTGCCAGCCAGCCTTATGGGACAGGGGGCACTGAAGCTTTCTTT
CDR3 protein: CASQPYGTGGTEAFF
J gene: TRBJ1-1
clone size: few
D gene: TRBD1
V gene: TRBV12-3/TRBV12-4

CDR3 DNA: TGTGCCAGCAGCTTAGCACGGGAACAGACCCAGTACTTC
CDR3 protein: CASSLAREQTQYF
J gene: TRBJ2-5
clone size: -
D gene: -
V gene: TRBV7-9

CDR3 DNA: TGCAGTGCTAGAGCCCAGGGTATCCAGCCCCAGCATTTT
CDR3 protein: CSARAQGIQPQHF
J gene: TRBJ1-5
clone size: -
D gene: -
V gene: TRBV20-1

CDR3 DNA: TGCAGCCTTGATGGATGGGACAGTCAATACTACGAGCAGTACTTC
CDR3 protein: CSLDGWDSQYYEQYF
J gene: TRBJ2-7
clone size: -
D gene: TRBD1
V gene: TRBV29-1

CDR3 DNA: TGCGCCAGCAGCTTCGCGGGACGGGCGGGAGGTTACGAGCAGTACTTC
CDR3 protein: CASSFAGRAGGYEQYF
J gene: TRBJ2-7
clone size: -
D gene: TRBD2
V gene: TRBV5-1

CDR3 DNA: TGTGCCAGCAGCTTTCGAGTAGCGGGGCGCACCGGGGAGCTGTTTTTT
CDR3 protein: CASSFRVAGRTGELFF
J gene: TRBJ2-2
clone size: many
D gene: TRBD2
V gene: TRBV5-6

CDR3 DNA: TGTGCCAGCAGCCCGGGGACAGCTGAGAACACTGAAGCTTTCTTT
CDR3 protein: CASSPGTAENTEAFF
J gene: TRBJ1-1
clone size: many
D gene: TRBD1
V gene: TRBV7-9

CDR3 DNA: TGCAGTGCTAGCCCGGGCGGGCCTAGCACAGATACGCAGTATTTT
CDR3 protein: CSASPGGPSTDTQYF
J gene: TRBJ2-3
clone size: few
D gene: -
V gene: TRBV20-1

CDR3 DNA: TGCGCCAGCAGCCCACGGGGGCCCTCGGAAGCTTTCTTT
CDR3 protein: CASSPRGPSEAFF
J gene: TRBJ1-1
clone size: -
D gene: -
V gene: TRBV5-1